This T cell receptor (beta chain) was profiled in a study of beta chain features in type 1 diabetes. General study points: The naive, central memory and Treg TCRB repertoires looked more alike in patients than they did in healthy donors.

There are 15 residues in the CDR3. V lost 5 bases and J lost 7, with 21 bases in between. The germline CDR1 and CDR2 sequences are LNHNV and YYDKDF (reference sequence). This clone was counted between two and nine times. No antigen is known for it. The whole isolated RNA underwent reverse transcription, so sequencing captured expressed TCRB transcripts. Produced via immunoSEQ multiplex PCR; TCRdb's table is partial and in-frame only. The table records around 150,000 clones, roughly 7.2% of them present only once. This receptor was taken from a woman in her twenties or thirties in good health. The gene calls are TRBV15 and TRBJ2-7; weak D call: TRBD2 (6 bases). Sequencing was performed on central memory CD4+ T cells from blood. CDR3 coding DNA: TGTGCCACCAGCTTCCTAGTGGGTGGGGCGGGGGAGCAGTACTTC. It is translated as CATSFLVGGAGEQYF.